The 21 T cell receptor beta chains listed next were all sequenced from one sample in a study of T cells after yellow fever vaccination. TCRdb reprocessed the 5' RACE reads via MiXCR and lists one record per CDR3 protein. This table has about 260,000 distinct CDR3 sequences, over 4.5% appearing once. Sequencing was performed on CD4+ T cells sorted from PBMCs, taken on the day of the yellow fever booster vaccination. The receptor set was obtained from a man aged 18-30 years who received the YFV17D yellow fever vaccine.

V usage is TRBV3-1 and J usage is TRBJ1-5; tentative D call: TRBD1 (6 bases). This CDR3 is 14 amino acids long. In germline, CDR1 is LGHDT, CDR2 YNNKEL (reference sequence). V lost 5 bases and J 7 bases, leaving 15 bases between the germline ends. The CDR3, as DNA: TGTGCCAGCAGCACAGGGAGGGTTTGGCAGCCCCAGCATTTT. It encodes CASSTGRVWQPQHF. The complete variable domain, with remaining parts taken from reference TRBV3-1 and TRBJ1-5, reads DTAVSQTPKYLVTQMGNDKSIKCEQNLGHDTMYWYKQDSKKFLKIMFSYNNKELIINETVPNRFSPKSPDKAHLNLHINSLELGDSAVYFCASSTGRVWQPQHFGDGTRLSIL.

This clonotype has just a few counts. CDR3 sequence: CASRGGGTTNTGELFF. CDR3 nucleotides: TGTGCCAGCAGGGGCGGGGGAACCACGAACACCGGGGAGCTGTTTTTT. V is TRBV28 and J is TRBJ2-2; 7 bases are shared with TRBD2. V gave up 6 bases and J gave up 0 bases; unmatched junction bases: 7. The CDR3 has 16 amino acids. Germline loops: CDR1 MDHEN, CDR2 SYDVKM.

This clonotype has at least ten counts. This rearrangement joins TRBV19 to TRBJ2-7; 7 bases map to TRBD1. CDR1 is LNHDA, CDR2 SQIVND, per germline (reference sequence). The V gene end was trimmed by 6 bases and the J gene end by 4 bases; junction bases not matched to a gene: 6. The CDR3 runs 13 residues. The CDR3 protein is CASSNRGGYEQYF. For the CDR3, the DNA is TGTGCCAGTAGCAACAGGGGCGGATACGAGCAGTACTTC.

This chain links TRBV29-1 with TRBJ1-1; D remains unclear. The V end was cut by 5 bases, the J end by 0 bases, with 10 bases between. In germline, CDR1 is SQVTM, CDR2 ANQGSEA. This CDR3 comprises 13 residues. CDR3 sequence reads: CSVRPRLNTEAFF. DNA of the CDR3: TGCAGCGTTCGTCCCAGACTGAACACTGAAGCTTTCTTT.

This clonotype was seen at least ten times. This rearrangement joins TRBV7-9 to TRBJ2-5, with 7 positions matching TRBD1. The CDR3 sequence is 17 residues long. V trimming: 5 bases; J trimming: 0 bases; junction bases outside the gene matches: 12. Germline-derived CDR1 and CDR2 are SEHNR and FQNEAQ (reference sequence). The CDR3 loop reads CASSTPIQTGYQETQYF. CDR3 DNA sequence: TGTGCCAGCAGCACCCCCATCCAGACAGGGTACCAAGAGACCCAGTACTTC.

This clonotype has just a few counts. A read error is possible here, since a much larger clone lies one base away. The chain employs TRBV7-9 and TRBJ2-3; no clear D. Germline lookup yields CDR1 SEHNR and CDR2 FQNEAQ (reference sequence). The CDR3 extends over 12 amino acids. CDR3 coding DNA: TGTGCCGGCAGCTTAAACACAGATACGCAGTATTTT. Protein product: CAGSLNTDTQYF.

This clonotype was observed at least ten times. The chain joins TRBV5-1 to TRBJ2-1, with D perhaps TRBD1 (6 bases). Germline V gives CDR1 SGHRS, CDR2 YFSETQ. CDR3 length: 14 residues. V was cut by 0 bases and J by 2 bases, with 6 bases left in between. The CDR3 DNA follows: TGCGCCAGCAGCTTGGACAGGGCCTACAATGAGCAGTTCTTC. Its protein product is CASSLDRAYNEQFF. Combining the CDR3 with reference TRBV5-1 and TRBJ2-1 gives the whole variable domain KAGVTQTPRYLIKTRGQQVTLSCSPISGHRSVSWYQQTPGQGLQFLFEYFSETQRNKGNFPGRFSGRQFSNSRSEMNVSTLELGDSALYLCASSLDRAYNEQFFGPGTRLTVL.

This clonotype occurred many times. In nucleotides, the CDR3 is TGTGCCAGCAGTTACGGCGTTCTCGAGCAGTACTTC. It is translated as CASSYGVLEQYF. The genes are TRBV6-2 or TRBV6-3 and TRBJ2-7; D is undetermined. Per germline, CDR1 MNHEY and CDR2 SVGEGT. Trimming pared 2 bases from V and 6 bases from J, leaving 8 bases between. CDR3 length: 12 amino acids.

The rearrangement links TRBV6-2 or TRBV6-3 to TRBJ2-3; 8 positions agree with TRBD2. Trimming removed 6 bases from V and 2 bases from J; junction bases left unmatched: 13. CDR1 is MNHEY and CDR2 is SVGEGT in the germline V gene. This CDR3 has 17 amino acids. The DNA of the CDR3 is TGTGCCAGCAGCCGGCCGCTTAGCGGGGACTACACAGATACGCAGTATTTT. Translating gives CASSRPLSGDYTDTQYF.

This clonotype was seen more than once but under ten times. The chain combines TRBV7-2 with TRBJ2-5; 10 nucleotides match TRBD2. CDR3 size: 15 residues. Germline-derived CDR1 and CDR2 are SGHTA and FQGNSA. With 3 bases clipped from V and 5 bases from J, the junction kept 6 bases outside the gene matches. The CDR3 spells CASSFQAGGQETQYF. CDR3 nucleotides: TGTGCCAGCAGCTTTCAAGCGGGGGGGCAGGAGACCCAGTACTTC.

The rearrangement links TRBV6-5 to TRBJ1-1; D is unresolved. Germline CDR1 reads MNHEY; CDR2 reads SVGAGI. The V gene lost 8 bases and the J gene lost 11 bases, with 24 bases spanning the gap. There are 14 residues in the CDR3. CDR3 sequence reads: CASGLVAAGNSAFF. The CDR3 DNA follows: TGTGCCAGCGGTTTGGTGGCAGCCGGTAATTCGGCTTTCTTT.

This clonotype was seen a few times. The chain carries TRBV12-5 and TRBJ2-5; D may be TRBD1 (6 bases). Deletions cut 7 bases from V and 1 base from J, with 7 bases between. Looked up from germline, CDR1 is LGHNT and CDR2 is FRNRAP. The length of the CDR3 is 12 residues. The DNA of the CDR3 is TGTGCTAGTGTCAGGGGCCAAGAGACCCAGTACTTC. It is translated as CASVRGQETQYF. Full variable domain (missing parts from reference TRBV12-5 and TRBJ2-5): DARVTQTPRHKVTEMGQEVTMRCQPILGHNTVFWYRQTMMQGLELLAYFRNRAPLDDSGMPKDRFSAEMPDATLATLKIQPSEPRDSAVYFCASVRGQETQYFGPGTRLLVL.

This clonotype has at least ten counts. The chain uses TRBV18 and TRBJ2-3, with D perhaps assigned TRBD1 or TRBD2 (5 bases each). The CDR3 is 12 amino acids. V was trimmed by 3 bases and J by 8 bases, leaving 9 bases between them. The germline gives CDR1 KGHSH, CDR2 LQKENI. DNA for the CDR3: TGTGCCAGCTCACCCGGGGCTGGTACGCAGTATTTT. Residues: CASSPGAGTQYF.

This clonotype was counted only a few times. V gene TRBV7-8 combines with J gene TRBJ2-3; TRBD2 is a possible D gene (5 bases). V was cut by 6 bases and J by 1 base, with 14 bases left in between. The length of the CDR3 is 15 residues. Germline V CDR1 and CDR2: SGHVS, FQNEAQ. CDR3 loop: CASRRRLAGTDTQYF. In DNA form, the CDR3 reads TGTGCCAGCAGACGAAGGCTAGCTGGCACAGATACGCAGTATTTT.

The chain recombines TRBV6-1 with TRBJ1-2; D remains ambiguous. V lost 0 bases to trimming and J lost 4 bases, with 12 bases between them. Germline assignment: CDR1 MNHNS and CDR2 SASEGT. The CDR3 loop spans 15 amino acids. Here the CDR3 DNA reads TGTGCCAGCAGTGAAGCATCGGGAAAAGGCTATGGCTACACCTTC. Translated: CASSEASGKGYGYTF.

This clonotype has just a few counts. The J gene is TRBJ2-5, the V gene TRBV7-2; D not resolved. The germline gives CDR1 SGHTA, CDR2 FQGNSA. The CDR3 sequence is 12 residues long. Trimming took 5 bases from V and 5 from J, leaving 9 bases between them. The CDR3 loop is CASSPQRETQYF. The CDR3 nucleotides are TGTGCCAGCAGCCCCCAACGGGAGACCCAGTACTTC.

The CDR3: CASSLTVGTNPMSTDTQYF. CDR3 in DNA: TGTGCCAGCAGCTTAACAGTAGGGACAAACCCCATGAGCACAGATACGCAGTATTTT. The chain carries TRBV7-3 and TRBJ2-3; perhaps TRBD1 as D (6 bases). Germline loops: CDR1 SGHTA, CDR2 FQGTGA. The germline V and J ends were trimmed by 0 bases and 0 bases, with 19 bases remaining between them. CDR3 length: 19 amino acids.

This clonotype showed up just a few times. The chain couples TRBV4-2 to TRBJ2-3; TRBD1 matches at 9 bases. Trimming took 1 base from V and 6 from J; bases not matched to a gene: 11. The CDR3 is made up of 17 amino acids. CDR1 LGHNA and CDR2 YNFKEQ come from the germline V gene. Written as DNA, the CDR3 is TGTGCCAGCAGCCAAGTTGGGGGACAGGGCCCGGTGGATACGCAGTATTTT. It specifies CASSQVGGQGPVDTQYF.

This clonotype has more than one count but fewer than ten. The V gene is TRBV12-5, the J gene TRBJ2-7; TRBD2 matches 7 bases. Per germline, CDR1 LGHNT and CDR2 FRNRAP. The CDR3 contains 13 residues. V lost 7 bases, J lost 0 bases, and 3 bases stayed unmatched. CDR3 residues: CASVRGNSYEQYF. As DNA, the CDR3 is TGTGCTAGTGTGCGGGGGAACTCCTACGAGCAGTACTTC.

This clonotype was seen more than once but under ten times. The chain joins TRBV5-5 to TRBJ1-2, with TRBD1 matching over 7 bases. The germline gives CDR1 SGHKS, CDR2 YYEKEE (reference sequence). This CDR3 has 14 residues. Losses at the gene ends were 1 base for V and 1 base for J; bases not matched to a gene: 1. The CDR3 sequence: CASSLYRGNYGYTF. The CDR3 DNA reads TGTGCCAGCAGCTTGTACAGGGGTAACTATGGCTACACCTTC.

This clonotype was recorded a few times. The gene calls are TRBV5-1 and TRBJ2-1; 9 bases agree with TRBD2. Germline V gives CDR1 SGHRS, CDR2 YFSETQ. This CDR3 region has 15 residues. The V and J ends lost 0 bases and 6 bases, in that order; junction bases with no gene match: 4. The CDR3 protein is CASSLVLAGSNEQFF. In DNA, the CDR3 is TGCGCCAGCAGCTTGGTTCTAGCGGGGTCCAATGAGCAGTTCTTC.